This T cell receptor (beta chain) is drawn from a study of glioma-infiltrating T cells (dated by TCRdb to 2016 to 2017). Turning to the overall study: Glioma tissue, non-neoplastic brain tissue and matched peripheral blood mononuclear cells were used as sources from which TCR alpha- and beta-chain repertoires were sequenced. To measure how far tissue and blood T-cell populations diverged, each tissue-infiltrating repertoire was compared against the peripheral blood repertoire of the same patient. Three low-grade glioma patients, fewer than 10 primary glioblastoma patients, and three non-glioma patients who contributed non-neoplastic brain tissue made up the paired cohort. What the work shows at the level of the full study, not this receptor alone: The group comparisons were based on small numbers of patients: three non-neoplastic, three low-grade glioma and roughly eight glioblastoma patients. VJ-independent divergence between tissue and blood was below expectation in non-neoplastic patients but above expectation in all gliomas, especially low-grade gliomas. Only a very small number of CDR3 sequences turned up in both tissue and blood, a result put down to high CDR3 diversity combined with limited sampling.

This clonotype showed up just once. Its target antigen remains unknown. One base away there is no much larger clone; base qualities are not given. One read offers little support. TCR alpha and beta CDR3 regions were amplified with the iRepertoire nested amplicon-rescue multiplex PCR (arm-PCR) platform from RNA. The input for one-step reverse transcription and amplification was roughly 85-400 ng of tissue mRNA or PBMC total RNA. After bead purification, a secondary multiplex PCR added Illumina adapters, and libraries were gel-purified between 200 and 400 bp. The libraries contained internal 6-nucleotide barcodes that were used for demultiplexing. The libraries were sequenced on an Illumina MiSeq using 2x220 or 2x250 nucleotide paired-end reads. The study's processing was this. Paired reads were merged using FLASH 1.2.11 and were aligned to the GRCh37 human genome using BWA-MEM, after which TRA and TRB reads were extracted. For V and J assignment, an IMGT-derived reference of cassette sequences and CDR3 motifs that included pseudogenes was used. Reads were translated in three frames, and productive CDR3s were defined by a C…FGXG motif without stop codons. A clonotype was defined as a unique combination of a V-J cassette pair and a CDR3 amino acid sequence. Reads were filtered by Hamming distance, thresholded by each sample's sequence error rate in mapped regions. The public reads were run again by TCRdb, first through fastp at Q25 and then through MiXCR, and only productive beta chains were kept. Each CDR3 protein appears once, grouped with its most common genes and DNA. TCRdb's processing, not the study's, gives the V and J calls here. This sample comprises under 150,000 distinct CDR3 sequences, under 25% of them detected only once. In total, the top ten clones hold under 35% of the sample.

This clonotype originated in a human donor with low-grade glioma or glioblastoma, undergoing nonglioma brain surgery, or in good health (not recorded which). The sequencing input was glioma tissue, nonneoplastic brain tissue, or PBMCs (not recorded which).

The nucleotides are TGTGCCAGCAGCTTTCAGCAGGTCGTAGATACGCAGTATTTT. It translates to CASSFQQVVDTQYF. The chain was built from TRBV5-8 and TRBJ2-3; the D gene cannot be resolved reliably. Relative to germline, V is 2 bases shorter and J is 5 bases shorter, with 12 bases between their ends. CDR1 and CDR2 (SGHTS, YDEGEE) derive from the germline V gene. The CDR3 covers 14 residues, taking in both the cysteine and the phenylalanine. Of all the DNA, just the CDR3 is kept, 42 bases in frame from base 1.